This T cell receptor (beta chain) came from a study of cytomegalovirus exposure and HLA in healthy donors. The PCR contained 60 Vbeta and 13 Jbeta primers. Profiling relied on immunoSEQ multiplex PCR, and the TCRdb table lists in-frame clones only, not all of them. The sample includes some 120,000 clones, approximately 69% of them seen just once. Study-wide findings and caveats: Per published reports, the classifier diagnosed cytomegalovirus status with high specificity and sensitivity. Among the most significant clusters, several appeared linked to common viral pathogens in a later analysis. According to an earlier analysis, most TCR beta V segments yielded productive rearrangements about 90% or about 30% of the time. An assumption of roughly uniform sequencing depth across donors underlay the presence/absence analyses.

As regards this clone: Its antigen is not identified.

Trimming left V 6 bases short and J 5 bases short, with 14 bases between. Germline V gene lookup returns CDR1 SQVTM and CDR2 ANQGSEA. The CDR3 loop spans 12 amino acids. Sequencing was done on a sample of PBMCs. The chain couples TRBV29-1 to TRBJ2-7, with TRBD2 as a possible D gene (6 bases). This clonotype originated in a man aged 40-49 years in good health and CMV-seropositive. DNA for the CDR3: TGCAGCGTCGTGGGGGGACCCAACGAGCAGTACTTC. Translating it yields CSVVGGPNEQYF.